Below, 25 T cell receptor beta chains from the same sample are listed, as sequenced in a study of identifying expanded T cells in peripheral blood. Profiling relied on immunoSEQ multiplex PCR, and the TCRdb table lists in-frame clones only, not all of them. This sample has 80,000 to 90,000 clones, with roughly 90% found just once. Sequenced input: blood. The source of these receptors is a person between 18 and 75 years old in good health.

The chain employs TRBV15 and TRBJ2-1, with 10 bases lining up with TRBD1. Germline lookup yields CDR1 LNHNV and CDR2 YYDKDF (reference sequence). Trimming cost V 0 bases and J 6 bases; bases outside gene matches: 2. This CDR3 is 15 amino acids long. The CDR3 sequence: CATSRDRTGGNEQFF. The CDR3 DNA is TGTGCCACCAGCAGAGATAGGACAGGGGGCAATGAGCAGTTCTTC.

The V gene is TRBV5-6, the J gene TRBJ2-1; TRBD2 matches 11 bases. Trimming cost V 3 bases and J 4 bases; bases outside gene matches: 6. The CDR3 is 16 residues long. The germline V gene encodes CDR1 SGHDT and CDR2 YYEEEE. The CDR3, as DNA: TGTGCCAGCAGCTCCATAGCGGGAGGGGGGTACAATGAGCAGTTCTTC. Encoded protein: CASSSIAGGGYNEQFF.

V usage is TRBV11-2 and J usage is TRBJ1-4, with unresolved D. CDR3 length: 14 residues. CDR1 and CDR2 (germline): SGHAT, FQNNGV. The germline V and J ends were trimmed by 7 bases and 5 bases, with 14 bases remaining between them. The DNA for the CDR3 is TGTGCCAGCACCACCGAAGGGCTCAATGAAAAACTGTTTTTT. Translation gives CASTTEGLNEKLFF.

The V and J genes are TRBV11-2 and TRBJ2-7; the D is unclear. The V end lost 0 bases, the J end lost 5 bases, and 8 bases lay between the germline ends. The germline CDR1 and CDR2 sequences are SGHAT and FQNNGV. The CDR3 covers 13 residues. In DNA, the CDR3 is TGTGCCAGCAGCTTAGACAGGTCGGACGAGCAGTACTTC. Its translation: CASSLDRSDEQYF.

V is TRBV5-1 and J is TRBJ2-2; D may be TRBD1 (6 bases). Trimming took 0 bases from V and 1 from J, leaving 7 bases between them. Per the germline V gene, CDR1 is SGHRS and CDR2 is YFSETQ. The CDR3 covers 15 residues. The CDR3, as DNA: TGCGCCAGCAGCTTGGGGACAGTGAACACCGGGGAGCTGTTTTTT. It specifies CASSLGTVNTGELFF.

V gene TRBV6-9 combines with J gene TRBJ2-7, with 10 bases lining up with TRBD2. This CDR3 comprises 14 residues. Unmatched junction bases numbered 10, after V lost 8 bases and J lost 6 bases. CDR1 is MNHGY, CDR2 SVAAGI, per germline. The CDR3 coding sequence is TGTGCCAGCGCCGGGACTAGCGTTCTTTCCGAGCAGTACTTC. Amino acid sequence: CASAGTSVLSEQYF.

The chain uses TRBV5-5 and TRBJ2-3, with 8 nucleotides matching TRBD2. Germline loops: CDR1 SGHKS, CDR2 YYEKEE (reference sequence). CDR3 length: 15 amino acids. The V gene end was trimmed by 4 bases and the J gene end by 3 bases; junction bases not matched to a gene: 7. The CDR3 region has the DNA TGTGCCAGCAGCCTGCCGCGGGGGGAAACAGATACGCAGTATTTT. Amino acid sequence: CASSLPRGETDTQYF. The whole variable domain, filled in from reference TRBV5-5 and TRBJ2-3, reads DAGVTQSPTHLIKTRGQQVTLRCSPISGHKSVSWYQQVLGQGPQFIFQYYEKEERGRGNFPDRFSARQFPNYSSELNVNALLLGDSALYLCASSLPRGETDTQYFGPGTRLTVL.

This chain links TRBV2 with TRBJ1-2; D perhaps matches TRBD1 (5 bases). The CDR3 has 11 amino acids. CDR1 is SNHLY and CDR2 is FYNNEI in the germline V gene. V lost 7 bases to trimming and J lost 7 bases, with 10 bases between them. CDR3 loop: CASTGGAGYTF. The CDR3 nucleotides are TGTGCCAGCACAGGAGGGGCTGGCTACACCTTC.

J is TRBJ1-2 and V is TRBV5-1; 12 bases are shared with TRBD1. The CDR3 extends over 16 amino acids. V was clipped by 0 bases and J by 7 bases; unmatched bases: 7. CDR1 and CDR2 from the germline V gene are SGHRS and YFSETQ. The CDR3: CASSLAPGQGASGYTF. Written as DNA, the CDR3 is TGCGCCAGCAGCTTGGCTCCGGGACAGGGGGCGAGTGGCTACACCTTC.

The chain employs TRBV7-9 and TRBJ2-1, with TRBD2 matching 14 bases. The CDR3 length is 16 residues. In germline, CDR1 is SEHNR, CDR2 FQNEAQ (reference sequence). J was trimmed by 5 bases and V by 4 bases; bases with no gene match: 4. The DNA of the CDR3 is TGTGCCAGCAGCTGGGGACTAGCGGGAGTAGACAATGAGCAGTTCTTC. Translation: CASSWGLAGVDNEQFF.

The V gene is TRBV7-6, the J gene TRBJ2-5, with a possible D match to TRBD2 (5 bases). The CDR3 totals 12 residues. V lost 9 bases and J lost 4, with 12 bases in between. Germline lookup yields CDR1 SGHVS and CDR2 FNYEAQ. CDR3 DNA: TGTGCCAGTAGCGCACCCGGAGAGACCCAGTACTTC. Translating gives CASSAPGETQYF.

The rearrangement links TRBV7-3 to TRBJ2-7, with D hard to call. CDR3 length: 14 residues. V lost 1 base, J lost 4 bases, and 11 bases lay in between. From germline, CDR1 is SGHTA and CDR2 FQGTGA. This CDR3 is CASSLMGDGYEQYF. The CDR3, as DNA: TGTGCCAGCAGCTTAATGGGTGACGGATACGAGCAGTACTTC.

The V gene is TRBV18, the J gene TRBJ2-7, with 9 positions matching TRBD1. Per germline, CDR1 KGHSH and CDR2 LQKENI. J lost 3 bases, V lost 5 bases, and 8 bases had no gene match. The CDR3 consists of 15 residues. CDR3: CASSGGQGSVYEQYF. CDR3 bases: TGTGCCAGCTCAGGCGGACAGGGGAGTGTCTACGAGCAGTACTTC.

This rearrangement joins TRBV5-4 to TRBJ2-5; tentative D call: TRBD2 (5 bases). V gave up 0 bases and J gave up 5 bases, with 11 bases separating them. This CDR3 is 14 amino acids long. Germline V gene sequence: CDR1 SGHNT, CDR2 YYREEE (reference sequence). The CDR3 sequence: CASSLVSSGETQYF. CDR3 bases: TGTGCCAGCAGCTTGGTGAGCTCGGGGGAGACCCAGTACTTC.

The chain links TRBV28 to TRBJ2-5; 15 nucleotides agree with TRBD2. The germline V gene has CDR1 MDHEN and CDR2 SYDVKM. After removal of 3 bases from V and 2 bases from J, the junction contained 4 bases not matched to a gene. This CDR3 region has 17 residues. The CDR3 reads CASSFFGTSGGQETQYF. The CDR3 DNA reads as TGTGCCAGCAGTTTTTTTGGGACTAGCGGGGGGCAAGAGACCCAGTACTTC.

The V gene is TRBV6-5, the J gene TRBJ2-3; possibly TRBD1 or TRBD2 for D (6 bases each). Trimming removed 2 bases at V and 1 base at J, with 7 bases between. CDR3 size: 14 residues. Germline V gene sequence: CDR1 MNHEY, CDR2 SVGAGI. CDR3 DNA: TGTGCCAGCAGTTACGGGGGGCGCACAGATACGCAGTATTTT. Translation: CASSYGGRTDTQYF.

V usage is TRBV4-3 and J usage is TRBJ1-1; no reliable D call. V was pared by 0 bases and J by 5 bases, with 4 bases between. Germline values: CDR1 LGHNA, CDR2 YSLEER. The CDR3 length is 12 residues. The CDR3 is CASSQDRTEAFF. In DNA form, the CDR3 reads TGCGCCAGCAGCCAAGATCGTACTGAAGCTTTCTTT.

The V and J genes are TRBV18 and TRBJ2-1; 8 bases fit TRBD2. The V gene end was trimmed by 6 bases and the J gene end by 2 bases; junction bases not matched to a gene: 12. The germline V gene encodes CDR1 KGHSH and CDR2 LQKENI. The CDR3 length is 17 residues. Here the CDR3 reads CASSPIRREGPYNEQFF. The CDR3 DNA sequence: TGTGCCAGCTCCCCGATACGACGGGAGGGCCCCTACAATGAGCAGTTCTTC.

The chain has TRBV19 and TRBJ2-1; 7 bases map to TRBD2. J gave up 5 bases and V 5 bases, and 9 bases lay outside the gene matches. Germline V CDR1 and CDR2: LNHDA, SQIVND (reference sequence). CDR3 length equals 15 residues. CDR3 protein: CASSPRDYPNNEQFF. Here the CDR3 DNA reads TGTGCCAGTAGTCCCCGGGACTATCCTAACAATGAGCAGTTCTTC.

V usage is TRBV19 and J usage is TRBJ1-5, with TRBD1 identical over 8 bases. The V and J ends lost 7 bases and 6 bases, in that order; junction bases with no gene match: 8. This CDR3 region has 14 residues. Germline V CDR1 and CDR2: LNHDA, SQIVND (reference sequence). The CDR3 reads CASNDRGPRQPQHF. Here the CDR3 DNA reads TGTGCCAGTAATGACAGGGGCCCCCGTCAGCCCCAGCATTTT.

The chain uses TRBV19 and TRBJ2-7, with 9 bases matching TRBD1. There are 13 residues in the CDR3. Germline V lookup: CDR1 LNHDA, CDR2 SQIVND (reference sequence). The chain's CDR3 is CAVGQGLSYEQYF. CDR3 in DNA: TGTGCTGTGGGACAGGGCCTGTCCTACGAGCAGTACTTC.

This chain uses TRBV19 with TRBJ2-4, with D maybe TRBD1 (6 bases). The CDR3 is made up of 14 amino acids. Germline CDR1 and CDR2: LNHDA and SQIVND (reference sequence). V shed 3 bases and J shed 7 bases, with 13 bases lying between them. The CDR3 sequence is CASSIDRQANIQYF. The CDR3 DNA reads as TGTGCCAGTAGTATCGACAGGCAGGCGAACATTCAGTACTTC.

The chain employs TRBV18 and TRBJ2-2; D is undetermined. The CDR3 is 14 residues long. Germline V gene lookup returns CDR1 KGHSH and CDR2 LQKENI. With 2 bases removed from V and 3 bases from J, the gap between germline ends came to 7 bases. DNA for the CDR3: TGTGCCAGCTCACCAACCCGGGACACCGGGGAGCTGTTTTTT. Encoded protein: CASSPTRDTGELFF.

CDR3 amino acids: CASSGRDRGTEAFF. The CDR3 DNA is TGTGCCAGCAGTGGCCGGGACAGGGGCACTGAAGCTTTCTTT. V is TRBV6-1 and J is TRBJ1-1; TRBD1 agrees at 10 bases. Germline V gene sequence: CDR1 MNHNS, CDR2 SASEGT. V was pared by 4 bases and J by 4 bases, with 3 bases of the junction left unmatched. This CDR3 contains 14 residues.

The chain uses TRBV18 and TRBJ1-2, with 8 bases identical to TRBD1. Trimming at V came to 6 bases and at J to 0 bases, leaving 9 bases not matched to a gene. This CDR3 comprises 16 residues. Germline values: CDR1 KGHSH, CDR2 LQKENI. CDR3 amino acids: CASSLGPGQANYGYTF. The DNA of the CDR3 is TGTGCCAGCTCCCTTGGGCCGGGACAGGCTAACTATGGCTACACCTTC.